Following are 6 T cell receptor beta chains from one sample sequenced in a study of human T cells and chemical hapten exposure (dated by TCRdb to about 2021). Receptor libraries were prepared by RACE. Sequencing relied on a NextSeq 500. The public reads were quality trimmed at Q25 with fastp and then assembled into clones with MiXCR by TCRdb, keeping productive beta chains. Each entry is one CDR3 protein sequence, shown with its most common DNA and genes. This sample gives about 74,000 distinct CDR3 sequences in total; 11% to 15% of them show up just once. 4.6% of the sample is held by the ten biggest clonotypes. The sample's time point, from its label and the paper: pre-sensitization, week 0. The treatment or condition label for this specimen denotes: therapeutic diphenylcyclopropenone sensitization with weekly scalp DPC. This specimen was whole blood, taken in connection with sensitization to the hapten diphenylcyclopropenone (DPC). All receptors come from a woman aged 45-65 years with alopecia areata. Some clones in this sample may be carry-over from other donors' samples.

The chain combines TRBV12-3 or TRBV12-4 with TRBJ2-1; 7 bases agree with TRBD2. CDR3 length: 14 residues. The trim removed 3 bases at V and 9 bases at J, leaving 8 bases unmatched. CDR3 in DNA: TGTGCCAGCAGTTTGGCGGGAGACCAGCGTGAGCAGTTCTTC. It codes for CASSLAGDQREQFF.

J is TRBJ2-1 and V is TRBV27, with D possibly TRBD2 on 5 matching bases. CDR1 is MNHEY and CDR2 is SMNVEV in the germline V gene (reference sequence). This CDR3 region has 16 residues. V was shortened by 4 bases and J by 0 bases, with 13 bases between the two germline ends. This CDR3 is CASSSPGLGSYNEQFF. The CDR3 DNA sequence: TGTGCCAGCAGTTCACCCGGACTGGGCTCCTACAATGAGCAGTTCTTC.

The chain combines TRBV5-1 with TRBJ1-1; no clear D. V lost 7 bases to trimming and J lost 3 bases, with 7 bases between them. The germline gives CDR1 SGHRS, CDR2 YFSETQ. The CDR3 runs 11 residues. The DNA of the CDR3 is TGCGCCAGCGGTCGGGACACTGAAGCTTTCTTT. It yields the protein CASGRDTEAFF. The whole variable domain, remainder taken from reference TRBV5-1 and TRBJ1-1, is KAGVTQTPRYLIKTRGQQVTLSCSPISGHRSVSWYQQTPGQGLQFLFEYFSETQRNKGNFPGRFSGRQFSNSRSEMNVSTLELGDSALYLCASGRDTEAFFGQGTRLTVV.

V is TRBV4-1 and J is TRBJ1-3, with 11 bases aligning to TRBD1. V lost 0 bases and J lost 5; bases outside the gene matches: 9. This CDR3 region has 18 residues. Looked up from germline, CDR1 is MGHRA and CDR2 is YSYEKL. DNA of the CDR3: TGCGCCAGCAGCCAAGACTACCTTGGGACAGGGGGAAGAAACACCATATATTTT. Translation gives CASSQDYLGTGGRNTIYF.

This clonotype has more than one count but fewer than ten. The chain joins TRBV20-1 to TRBJ1-6, with D unclear. Germline loops: CDR1 DFQATT, CDR2 SNEGSKA (reference sequence). V lost 4 bases, J lost 5 bases, and 9 bases lay in between. There are 13 residues in the CDR3. CDR3 sequence: CSAKLANNSPLHF. CDR3 sequence (DNA): TGCAGTGCTAAACTGGCAAATAATTCACCCCTCCACTTT.

This clonotype was seen a few times. At one end, the junction sequence differs from germline, possibly due to a read error. This chain uses TRBV7-9 with TRBJ1-2, with D hard to call. The CDR3 runs to 8 residues. Germline lookup yields CDR1 SEHNR and CDR2 FQNEAQ (reference sequence). The CDR3 DNA reads TGTGCCAGCAGCTCCGGCGCCTTC. Its protein product is CASSSGAF.